The rows below give T cell receptor beta chains drawn from one sample of a study of T cell changes during pregnancy in multiple sclerosis. The data were produced by immunoSEQ multiplex PCR, yet TCRdb's version contains in-frame clones alone and is incomplete. This sample has 40,000 to 60,000 clones, with approximately 92% found just once. This specimen was CD4+ T cells from peripheral blood mononuclear cells, taken in the third trimester of pregnancy. These receptors were taken from a female donor with multiple sclerosis, enrolled in a pregnancy study. Both conserved end residues are part of each CDR3. D genes are given only for firm matches. Clone size appears in some rows only: once, few, many, or a class for an expanded clone.

cdr3_aa	cdr3_nt	v_call	d_call	clone_size	j_call
CASTSGSYEQYF	TGTGCCAGTACTAGCGGATCCTACGAGCAGTACTTC	TRBV19	TRBD2	NA	TRBJ2-7
CASSFSGGRTDTQYF	TGTGCCAGCAGCTTCAGCGGGGGCCGCACAGATACGCAGTATTTT	TRBV7-9	TRBD2	once	TRBJ2-3
CASSEYSGAETQYF	TGTGCCAGTAGTGAGTACAGTGGTGCCGAGACCCAGTACTTC	TRBV19	NA	NA	TRBJ2-5
CASSLGQGRETQYF	TGTGCCAGCAGCTTGGGACAGGGCCGAGAGACCCAGTACTTC	TRBV5-5	TRBD1	once	TRBJ2-5
CASSEAGQGLYF	TGTGCCAGCAGTGAAGCGGGACAGGGGTTGTACTTC	TRBV6-1	TRBD1	NA	TRBJ2-7
CASSQEQPGFSGELFF	TGTGCCAGCAGCCAAGAACAGCCAGGATTTTCCGGGGAGCTGTTTTTT	TRBV4-2	NA	NA	TRBJ2-2
CASSQALAGGYNEQFF	TGCGCCAGCAGCCAGGCCCTAGCGGGGGGTTACAATGAGCAGTTCTTC	TRBV4-1	TRBD2	NA	TRBJ2-1
CASSPGLAYAEQFF	TGTGCCAGCAGCCCGGGACTAGCTTATGCTGAGCAGTTCTTC	TRBV6-5	TRBD2	NA	TRBJ2-1
CASSFLSTEAFF	TGTGCCAGCAGTTTCCTGAGCACTGAAGCTTTCTTT	TRBV7-9	NA	NA	TRBJ1-1
CASSWGLPQPQHF	TGTGCCAGCAGCTGGGGACTGCCTCAGCCCCAGCATTTT	TRBV5-5	NA	NA	TRBJ1-5
CASSARTRGPGGNSPLHF	TGTGCCAGCAGCGCGCGAACGCGGGGCCCCGGTGGTAATTCACCCCTCCACTTT	TRBV9	NA	NA	TRBJ1-6
CASSSIGTSGGAVSKNIQYF	TGTGCCAGCAGCTCCATCGGGACTAGCGGGGGGGCCGTCAGCAAAAACATTCAGTACTTC	TRBV13	TRBD2	NA	TRBJ2-4
CASSSRDSYEQYF	TGTGCCAGCAGCTCCCGGGACAGCTACGAGCAGTACTTC	TRBV5-6	TRBD1	NA	TRBJ2-7
CASSPSPTGNYGYTF	TGTGCCAGCAGTCCCTCCCCCACGGGAAACTATGGCTACACCTTC	TRBV27	NA	NA	TRBJ1-2
CAIRGLGNTIYF	TGTGCCATCAGGGGGCTCGGAAACACCATATATTTT	TRBV10-3	NA	NA	TRBJ1-3
CASSLPLGSSYNEQFF	TGTGCCAGTAGTCTCCCACTAGGCAGCTCCTACAATGAGCAGTTCTTC	TRBV19	NA	NA	TRBJ2-1
CASTGPGALDTEAFF	TGTGCCAGCACCGGCCCAGGGGCGTTAGACACTGAAGCTTTCTTT	TRBV2	NA	NA	TRBJ1-1
CASSPGGSYYGYTF	TGTGCCAGCAGCCCAGGTGGGAGTTACTATGGCTACACCTTC	TRBV7-2	NA	NA	TRBJ1-2
CASSRDRLNTEAFF	TGTGCCAGCTCACGGGACAGACTCAACACTGAAGCTTTCTTT	TRBV18	TRBD1	NA	TRBJ1-1
CASSMGGVSGIAEAFF	TGTGCCAGCAGCATGGGGGGAGTGTCCGGGATAGCTGAAGCTTTCTTT	TRBV5-4	NA	NA	TRBJ1-1
CASSELASVSNQPQHF	TGTGCCAGCAGTGAATTGGCCAGCGTAAGCAATCAGCCCCAGCATTTT	TRBV6-1	NA	once	TRBJ1-5
CASSYTDQGYGYTF	TGTGCCAGCAGTTACACAGACCAGGGGTATGGCTACACCTTC	TRBV6-5	NA	NA	TRBJ1-2
CSAVRNTEAFF	TGCAGTGCGGTGAGGAACACTGAAGCTTTCTTT	TRBV20-1	NA	NA	TRBJ1-1
CAWSVWGVMNTEAFF	TGTGCCTGGAGTGTATGGGGAGTCATGAACACTGAAGCTTTCTTT	TRBV30	NA	NA	TRBJ1-1
CASTLLAGGSSYNEQFF	TGTGCCAGCACGTTACTAGCGGGGGGGAGCTCCTACAATGAGCAGTTCTTC	TRBV2	TRBD2	NA	TRBJ2-1
CASSHGTGKTNEKLFF	TGTGCCAGCAGCCACGGGACAGGGAAGACTAATGAAAAACTGTTTTTT	TRBV2	TRBD1	NA	TRBJ1-4
CASSLFGRVAGYTF	TGTGCCAGCAGTTTATTCGGCAGGGTGGCTGGCTACACCTTC	TRBV28	NA	NA	TRBJ1-2
CASTPTGGPQETQYF	TGTGCCAGCACCCCAACGGGGGGCCCCCAAGAGACCCAGTACTTC	TRBV25-1	NA	once	TRBJ2-5